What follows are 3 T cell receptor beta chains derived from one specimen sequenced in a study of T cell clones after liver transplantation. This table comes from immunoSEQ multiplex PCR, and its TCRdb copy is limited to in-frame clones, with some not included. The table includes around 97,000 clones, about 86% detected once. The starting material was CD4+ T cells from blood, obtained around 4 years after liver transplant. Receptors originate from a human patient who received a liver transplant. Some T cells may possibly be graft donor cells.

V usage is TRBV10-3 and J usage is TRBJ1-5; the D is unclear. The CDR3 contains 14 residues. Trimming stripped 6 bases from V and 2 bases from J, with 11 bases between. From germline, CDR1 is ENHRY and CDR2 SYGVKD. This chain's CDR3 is CAIRSRTGNQPQHF. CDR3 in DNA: TGTGCCATCAGGTCGCGGACTGGCAATCAGCCCCAGCATTTT.

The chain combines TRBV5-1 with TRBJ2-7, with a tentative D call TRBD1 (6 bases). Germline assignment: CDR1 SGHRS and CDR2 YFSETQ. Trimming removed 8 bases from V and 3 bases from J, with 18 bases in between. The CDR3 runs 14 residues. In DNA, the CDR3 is TGCGCCAGTAAACAGGGACCATCGAACTACGAGCAGTACTTC. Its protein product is CASKQGPSNYEQYF.

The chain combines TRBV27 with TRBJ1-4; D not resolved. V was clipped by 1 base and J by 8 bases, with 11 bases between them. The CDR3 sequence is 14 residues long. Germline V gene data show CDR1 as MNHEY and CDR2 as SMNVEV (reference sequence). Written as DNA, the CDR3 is TGTGCCAGCAGTTTATTAGGGATAGGGGAAAAACTGTTTTTT. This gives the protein CASSLLGIGEKLFF.